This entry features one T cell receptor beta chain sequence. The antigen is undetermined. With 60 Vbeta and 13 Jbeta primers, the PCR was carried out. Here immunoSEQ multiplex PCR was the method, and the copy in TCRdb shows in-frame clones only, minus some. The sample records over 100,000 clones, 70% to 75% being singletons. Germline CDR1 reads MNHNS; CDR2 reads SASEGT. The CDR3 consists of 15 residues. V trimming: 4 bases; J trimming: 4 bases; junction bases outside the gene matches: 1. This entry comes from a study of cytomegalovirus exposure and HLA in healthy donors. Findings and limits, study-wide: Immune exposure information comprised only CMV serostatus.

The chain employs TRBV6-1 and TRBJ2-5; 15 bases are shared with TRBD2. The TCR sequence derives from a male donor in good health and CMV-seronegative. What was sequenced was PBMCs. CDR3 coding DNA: TGTGCCAGCAGTGGGACTAGCGGGGGGGCAGAGACCCAGTACTTC. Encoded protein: CASSGTSGGAETQYF.